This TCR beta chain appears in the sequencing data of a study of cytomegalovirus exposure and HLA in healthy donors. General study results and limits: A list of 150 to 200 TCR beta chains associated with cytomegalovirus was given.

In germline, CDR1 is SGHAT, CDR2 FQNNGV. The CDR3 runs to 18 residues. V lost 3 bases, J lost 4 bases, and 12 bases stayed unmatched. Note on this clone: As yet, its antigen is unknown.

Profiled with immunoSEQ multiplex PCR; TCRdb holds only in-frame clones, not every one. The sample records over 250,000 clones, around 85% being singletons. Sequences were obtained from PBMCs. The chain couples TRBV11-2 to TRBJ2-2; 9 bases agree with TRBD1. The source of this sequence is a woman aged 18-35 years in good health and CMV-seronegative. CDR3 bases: TGTGCCAGCAGCTTCCACACGCCCGGGACAGGGTCCACCGGGGAGCTGTTTTTT. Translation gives CASSFHTPGTGSTGELFF.